These T cell receptor beta chains were read from a single sample in a study of T cell responses to AZD1222 COVID-19 vaccine. Profiling relied on immunoSEQ multiplex PCR, and the TCRdb table lists in-frame clones only, not all of them. The profile shows about 79,000 clones, approximately 90% of them singletons. The sample consisted of peripheral blood, taken 28 days after the second AZD1222 dose. All receptors derive from an adult who received the AZD1222 COVID-19 vaccine. CDR3s include the opening cysteine and the closing phenylalanine or tryptophan. Fields, in order: J gene, V gene, D gene, clone size, CDR3 DNA, CDR3 protein. A D gene is named only where the DNA matches it firmly. For some rows the clone size is stated as once, few or many, or as a class when expanded; others skip it.

TRBJ2-6	TRBV5-4	.	.	TGTGCCAGCAGCAAGGGTGGGGTTAGTGGGGCCAACGTCCTGACTTTC	CASSKGGVSGANVLTF
TRBJ2-1	TRBV6-5	.	.	TGTGCCAGCATATTACCTCAAACAGGGTACAATGAGCAGTTCTTC	CASILPQTGYNEQFF
TRBJ1-1	TRBV7-8	.	.	TGTGCCAGCAGCTATGGGGACACTGAAGCTTTCTTT	CASSYGDTEAFF
TRBJ2-1	TRBV7-2	.	.	TGTGCCAGCAGCTTCGGGGGACGCGAGCAGTTCTTC	CASSFGGREQFF
TRBJ2-7	TRBV14	TRBD2	.	TGTGCCAGCAGCCAAATAGAAGGGACAGAACTAGCGGGGAATGCCTACGAGCAGTACTTC	CASSQIEGTELAGNAYEQYF
TRBJ1-2	TRBV2	.	.	TGTGCCAGCAGTGAATGGTCAGGGAAAACCTATGGCTACACCTTC	CASSEWSGKTYGYTF
TRBJ2-3	TRBV6-5	.	.	TGTGCCAGCAGTTTCACAGGGGAGGGCACAGATACGCAGTATTTT	CASSFTGEGTDTQYF
TRBJ1-3	TRBV2	.	.	TGTGCCTGTCCGGGCCCTGGAAACACCATATATTTT	CACPGPGNTIYF
TRBJ1-2	TRBV3-1/TRBV3-2	.	few	TGTGCCAGCAGCCGGGGGAGAGGCTACACCTTC	CASSRGRGYTF
TRBJ1-1	TRBV5-4	.	.	TGTGCCAGCAGCTTACCGGGGGTAAGGACTGAAGCTTTCTTT	CASSLPGVRTEAFF
TRBJ1-2	TRBV18	TRBD1	.	TGTGCCAGCTCACCAGGGACAGACCTCTATGGCTACACCTTC	CASSPGTDLYGYTF
TRBJ1-1	TRBV7-8	.	once	TGTGCCAGCAGCTCCATAATGACAGCTAAGAACACTGAAGCTTTCTTT	CASSSIMTAKNTEAFF
TRBJ1-2	TRBV9	TRBD1	.	TGTGCCAGCAGCTCATCAGACAGGGGGCTTTATGGCTACACCTTC	CASSSSDRGLYGYTF
TRBJ2-7	TRBV19	TRBD2	.	TGTGCCAGTAGTATCGCCGGGAGGTCCTACGAGCAGTACTTC	CASSIAGRSYEQYF
TRBJ1-4	TRBV5-5	TRBD1	.	TGTGCCAGCAGCCGGGACAGGTTCCATAGTGAAAAACTGTTTTTT	CASSRDRFHSEKLFF
TRBJ2-2	TRBV27	.	.	TGTGCCAGCAGCCCCGCGCGGAACGGGGAGCTGTTTTTT	CASSPARNGELFF
TRBJ2-5	TRBV27	.	.	TGTGCCAGCAGTGAACGACGCGACCGCGAAGAGACCCAGTACTTC	CASSERRDREETQYF
TRBJ2-1	TRBV6-5	.	.	TGTGCCAGCACCGAGCAGTCCCTGTCCTACAATGAGCAGTTCTTC	CASTEQSLSYNEQFF
TRBJ1-2	TRBV28	.	.	TGTGCCAGCAGTTTGGACAGATATGGCTACACCTTC	CASSLDRYGYTF
TRBJ1-4	TRBV23-1	TRBD1	.	TGCGCCAGCAGACCCGGGACAGAAAGTGATGAAAAACTGTTTTTT	CASRPGTESDEKLFF
TRBJ1-2	TRBV5-4	.	.	TGTGCCAGCAGCCCCACAGAAAACTATGGCTACACCTTC	CASSPTENYGYTF
TRBJ2-5	TRBV7-2	TRBD1	.	TGTGCCAGCAGCTCGGACAGGAGCCAAGAGACCCAGTACTTC	CASSSDRSQETQYF
TRBJ1-2	TRBV4-1	.	.	TGCGCCAGCAGCCAAAATGTGGAGGGAAGTAGAGGCTACACCTTC	CASSQNVEGSRGYTF
TRBJ1-4	TRBV19	.	.	TGTGCCAGTACCCAGACCGGGGGAAGTGGTGAAAAACTGTTTTTT	CASTQTGGSGEKLFF
TRBJ2-3	TRBV12-3/TRBV12-4	.	.	TGTGCCAGCACCCCTTACAACACAGATACGCAGTATTTT	CASTPYNTDTQYF
TRBJ1-5	TRBV10-2	TRBD1	once	TGCGCCAGCAGTGGGACAGGGCATCAGCCCCAGCATTTT	CASSGTGHQPQHF
TRBJ2-1	TRBV15	.	.	TGTGCCACCAGCCCGCTCGAAGGGATTTACAATGAGCAGTTCTTC	CATSPLEGIYNEQFF
TRBJ1-3	TRBV18	.	.	TGTGCCAGCTCACCAATTCGACAACAAAACACCATATATTTT	CASSPIRQQNTIYF
TRBJ1-6	TRBV6-1	.	.	TGTGCCAGCAGTGAAAGGGGCAGGGACGCACCCCTCCACTTT	CASSERGRDAPLHF
TRBJ1-2	TRBV28	.	once	TGTGCCAGCAGTACACCCATGACAGCTAACTATGGCTACACCTTC	CASSTPMTANYGYTF
TRBJ2-5	TRBV9	.	.	TGTGCCAGCAAATCGGAGCTTGAGGAGACCCAGTACTTC	CASKSELEETQYF
TRBJ2-2	TRBV4-1	.	once	TGCGCCAGCAGCCAAAGCAGCGAGACGAACACCGGGGAGCTGTTTTTT	CASSQSSETNTGELFF
TRBJ1-1	TRBV6-6	.	.	TGTGCCAGCAGTTACCCCAGGGGCGTCAACACTGAAGCTTTCTTT	CASSYPRGVNTEAFF
TRBJ2-3	TRBV28	.	.	TGTGCCAGCAGAGAGGGTGGATTGACAGATACGCAGTATTTT	CASREGGLTDTQYF
TRBJ2-7	TRBV7-9	.	.	TGTGCCAGCAGCTGGCCCCAAATAGGACCCCCATACGAGCAGTACTTC	CASSWPQIGPPYEQYF
TRBJ2-7	TRBV28	.	.	TGTGCCAGCAGCCTAACGCGGTACGAGCAGTACTTC	CASSLTRYEQYF
TRBJ2-1	TRBV2	TRBD1	.	TGTGCCAGCAGCTGGACAGGCTCCTACAATGAGCAGTTCTTC	CASSWTGSYNEQFF
TRBJ2-7	TRBV4-1	TRBD2	.	TGCGCCAGCAGCCAAGAAAACCTAGCGGGAGGTGGCTACGAGCAGTACTTC	CASSQENLAGGGYEQYF
TRBJ2-4	TRBV11-3	.	.	TGTGCCAGCAGCTTGGAGGGAAGGGAGGCCAAAAACATTCAGTACTTC	CASSLEGREAKNIQYF
TRBJ2-7	TRBV10-3	.	.	TGTGCCATCAGTGAGTCGACTCTGGGCGTAAGGAACGAGCAGTACTTC	CAISESTLGVRNEQYF
TRBJ1-4	TRBV12-3/TRBV12-4	.	once	TGTGCCAGCAGCCTGTCCTCTAATGAAAAACTGTTTTTT	CASSLSSNEKLFF
TRBJ1-2	TRBV19	.	.	TGTGCCAGTAGTACAGGGTTTGAGGGCTACACCTTC	CASSTGFEGYTF
TRBJ1-5	TRBV7-2	.	.	TGTGCAAGCACCTCCTCCACCAATCAGCCCCAGCATTTT	CASTSSTNQPQHF
TRBJ2-2	TRBV7-2	.	.	TGTGCCAGCAGCTTATGGGCAGGGAAGGCCGGGGAGCTGTTTTTT	CASSLWAGKAGELFF
TRBJ1-2	TRBV27	TRBD1	.	TGTGCCAGCAGTTGGGGACAGGGTCTATCTAGTGGCTACACCTTC	CASSWGQGLSSGYTF
TRBJ2-3	TRBV7-9	.	.	TGTGCCAGCAGCCTCCACAGTAACACAGATACGCAGTATTTT	CASSLHSNTDTQYF